This record looks at one T cell receptor (beta chain) sequence and its context. The CDR3 runs 14 residues. CDR1 SGHTA and CDR2 FQGNSA come from the germline V gene. Trimming removed 4 bases at V and 3 bases at J, with 13 bases between. Reverse transcribing all isolated RNA meant expressed TCRB transcripts were sequenced. The table came from immunoSEQ multiplex PCR; TCRdb's copy has only in-frame clones and leaves some out. The sample consists of 130,000 to 150,000 clones, 9.2% of them appearing once. This sample was included in a study of beta chain features in type 1 diabetes. The TCR comes from a man aged 18 to 30 in good health. Sequences were obtained from central memory CD4+ T cells from blood. The V call is TRBV7-2, the J call TRBJ2-7; D is undetermined. The CDR3 spells CASSSSGAHYEQYF. The DNA of the CDR3 is TGTGCCAGCAGCTCCTCGGGTGCGCACTACGAGCAGTACTTC.